The present T cell receptor (beta chain) was sequenced within a study of glioma-infiltrating T cells. Study background: Target coverage was roughly 4- to 10-fold for 850,000 to 1,000,000 blood T cells.

The germline gives CDR1 SNHLY, CDR2 FYNNEI. This CDR3 spans 15 amino acids. The V gene end was trimmed by 6 bases and the J gene end by 6 bases; junction bases not matched to a gene: 11. The iRepertoire nested amplicon-rescue multiplex PCR amplified TCR alpha and beta CDR3s from RNA. MiXCR, run by TCRdb on the multiplex PCR reads, gives a single entry per CDR3 protein. Of approximately 400,000 distinct CDR3 sequences in the sample, about 40% were seen once. The rearrangement uses TRBV2 and TRBJ2-4; TRBD1 matches at 7 bases. Sequencing was carried out using glioma tissue, nonneoplastic brain tissue, or PBMCs (not recorded which). This receptor was taken from a human donor with low-grade glioma or glioblastoma, undergoing nonglioma brain surgery, or in good health (not recorded which). As DNA, the CDR3 is TGTGCCAGCAGCGAGGGGGCGCGTATTGTAAACATTCAGTACTTC. Translation: CASSEGARIVNIQYF.